This T cell receptor (beta chain) stems from a study of blood T cells in healthy people across ages. V was trimmed by 2 bases and J by 4 bases, leaving 11 bases between them. Germline V CDR1 and CDR2: SNHLY, FYNNEI. The CDR3 covers 15 residues. Samples each yielded at least 6 micrograms of total RNA. Primers used in a second PCR of roughly 6 to 12 cycles were a sample-barcoded 5' primer and a J-beta primer mix. TCRdb reprocessed the 5' RACE reads with MiXCR, giving one entry per CDR3 protein. The sample contains 780,000 or so distinct CDR3 sequences, more than 20% of which appear only once. This same sample was also part of a study on T cells of mothers and their children. From that paper: Overlap ran slightly, non-significantly higher for related than unrelated mother-child pairs.

The sequence was obtained from a boy between 10 and 17 years old in good health. V and J are TRBV2 and TRBJ1-4; tentative D call: TRBD1 (5 bases). Sequencing was carried out using blood. This CDR3 reads CASSERQGFNEKLFF. CDR3 sequence (DNA): TGTGCCAGCAGTGAAAGGCAGGGTTTTAATGAAAAACTGTTTTTT. Full variable domain (missing parts from reference TRBV2 and TRBJ1-4): EPEVTQTPSHQVTQMGQEVILRCVPISNHLYFYWYRQILGQKVEFLVSFYNNEISEKSEIFDDQFSVERPDGSNFTLKIRSTKLEDSAMYFCASSERQGFNEKLFFGSGTQLSVL.